This T cell receptor (beta chain) came from a study of Ad26.COV2.S vaccination and SARS-CoV-2 variants. Study-level background: Each vaccinee took Ad26.COV2.S intramuscularly, once or twice 56 days apart.

Treatment meaning: some 20 received Ad26.COV2.S at low or high dose, single or two shots; 5 received placebo; per-sample allocation not given. At day 63 after the first vaccine or placebo injection, samples were drawn. Donor was an adult aged 18-55 years in Boston. Notes on the study in general: The authors reported substantial breadth in spike-specific CD8+ and CD4+ T cell responses after vaccination. Vaccine recipients and placebo recipients showed similar non-spike TCR breadth.

The germline gives CDR1 SGHNT, CDR2 YYREEE (reference sequence). V shed 1 base and J 8 bases; nucleotides not matched to a gene: 4. The CDR3 has 14 residues. Profiled with immunoSEQ multiplex PCR; TCRdb holds only in-frame clones, not every one. The sample contains roughly 420,000 clones, roughly nine tenths of which appear only once. Of note for this clone: Its target is unknown.

This chain joins TRBV5-4 and TRBJ2-1; TRBD2 agrees at 9 bases. Sample: peripheral blood, taken in a trial of Ad26.COV2.S vaccine versus placebo. The clonotype comes from a person aged 18-65 years who received the Ad26.COV2.S COVID-19 vaccine or a placebo. CDR3: CASSLRGGRDEQFF. CDR3 coding DNA: TGTGCCAGCAGCTTGAGAGGCGGGAGGGATGAGCAGTTCTTC.